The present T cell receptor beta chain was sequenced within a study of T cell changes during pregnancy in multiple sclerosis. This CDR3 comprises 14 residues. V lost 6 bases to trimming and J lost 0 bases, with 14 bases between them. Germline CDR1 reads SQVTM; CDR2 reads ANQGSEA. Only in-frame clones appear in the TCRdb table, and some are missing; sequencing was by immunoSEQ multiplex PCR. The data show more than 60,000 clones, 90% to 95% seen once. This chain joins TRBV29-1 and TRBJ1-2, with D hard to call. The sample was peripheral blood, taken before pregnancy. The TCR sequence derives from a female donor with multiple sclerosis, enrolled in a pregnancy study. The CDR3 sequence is CSVLPGNTNYGYTF. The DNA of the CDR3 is TGCAGCGTGCTCCCAGGAAATACTAACTATGGCTACACCTTC.